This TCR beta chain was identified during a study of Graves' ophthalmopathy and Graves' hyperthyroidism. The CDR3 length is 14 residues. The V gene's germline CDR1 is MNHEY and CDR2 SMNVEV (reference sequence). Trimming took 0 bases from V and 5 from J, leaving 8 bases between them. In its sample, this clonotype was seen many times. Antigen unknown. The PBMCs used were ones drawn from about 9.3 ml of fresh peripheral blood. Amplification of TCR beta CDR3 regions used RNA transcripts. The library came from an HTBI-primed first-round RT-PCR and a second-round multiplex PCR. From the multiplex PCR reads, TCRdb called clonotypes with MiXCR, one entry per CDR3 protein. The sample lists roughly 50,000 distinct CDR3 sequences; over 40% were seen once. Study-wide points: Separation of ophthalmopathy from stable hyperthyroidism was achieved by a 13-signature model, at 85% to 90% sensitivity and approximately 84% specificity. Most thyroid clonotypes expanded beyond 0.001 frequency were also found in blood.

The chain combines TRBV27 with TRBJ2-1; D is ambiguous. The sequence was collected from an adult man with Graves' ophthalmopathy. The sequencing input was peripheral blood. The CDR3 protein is CASSLSNPDNEQFF. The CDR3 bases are TGTGCCAGCAGTTTATCAAACCCGGACAATGAGCAGTTCTTC.